This TCR beta chain was observed in a study of shared clonotypes between healthy human individuals. Findings and caveats of the study: The represented genetic and exposure-history diversity was limited by the small number of donors. Sequencing depth was expected to affect clonotype sharing among donors.

Original processing methods: ImmunoSEQ gave junction-only sequences without quality scores, so filtering differed. Some clones are missing from TCRdb's copy, which holds only in-frame ones; the method was immunoSEQ multiplex PCR. D and trimming were read from the DNA, whereas the V and J calls and clone size are those reported in that table. The sample shows approximately 940,000 clones, more than 75% of them seen only once. The CDR3 runs 13 residues. With V trimmed by 5 bases and J by 10 bases, 7 bases remained unmatched. Germline CDR1 SGHTA, CDR2 FQGTGA. Details on this clone: Its specificity is unknown.

The receptor was derived from a man aged 18 to 35 in good health. The sequencing input was memory CD4+ T cells sorted from blood. As to subset: CD45RA-negative fraction. V and J are TRBV7-3 and TRBJ2-1, with TRBD2 matching over 8 bases. The CDR3 DNA follows: TGTGCCAGCAGCAAAAATCTAGCGGGCGAGCAGTTCTTC. Translation gives CASSKNLAGEQFF.